This T cell receptor (beta chain) was recorded in a study of shared clonotypes between healthy human individuals. Sequencing used immunoSEQ multiplex PCR; TCRdb keeps in-frame clones, though not all of them. Here the sample spans 1,500,000 or so clones, 98% being singletons. It was into CD45RA+ naive and CD45RA-negative memory subsets that the CD4+ cells were split. Germline-derived CDR1 and CDR2 are MNHNS and SASEGT. Trimming stripped 4 bases from V and 5 bases from J, with 9 bases between. The CDR3 consists of 13 residues. Sequencing was carried out using naive CD4+ T cells sorted from blood. Subset given: CD45RA+ positively selected. This chain joins TRBV6-1 and TRBJ1-5, with unresolved D. The sequence derives from a man aged 25 to 40 in good health. The CDR3: CASSVNGDQPQHF. CDR3 DNA sequence: TGTGCCAGCAGTGTAAACGGGGATCAGCCCCAGCATTTT.